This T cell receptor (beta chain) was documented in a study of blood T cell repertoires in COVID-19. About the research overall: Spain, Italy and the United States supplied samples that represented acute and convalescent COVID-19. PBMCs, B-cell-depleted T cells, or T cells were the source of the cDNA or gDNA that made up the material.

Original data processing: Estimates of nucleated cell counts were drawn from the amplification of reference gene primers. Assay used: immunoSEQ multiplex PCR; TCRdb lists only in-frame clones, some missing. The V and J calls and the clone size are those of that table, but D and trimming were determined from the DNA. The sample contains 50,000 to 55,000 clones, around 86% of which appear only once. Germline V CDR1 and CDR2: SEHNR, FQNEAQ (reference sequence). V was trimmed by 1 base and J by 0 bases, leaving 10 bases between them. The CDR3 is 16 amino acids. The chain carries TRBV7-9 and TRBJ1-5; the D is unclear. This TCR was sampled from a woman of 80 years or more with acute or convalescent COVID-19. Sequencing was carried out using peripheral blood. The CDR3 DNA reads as TGTGCCAGCAGCTTAGGGACGGGGAATAGCAATCAGCCCCAGCATTTT. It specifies CASSLGTGNSNQPQHF.